The clone carrying this T cell receptor beta chain has a count of ten or more. Its antigen is currently unknown. This specimen comes from a study of Graves' ophthalmopathy and Graves' hyperthyroidism. Study at large: Ahead of any treatment, peripheral blood was obtained at the initial diagnosis.

The V and J ends lost 4 bases and 0 bases respectively, with 13 bases between them. CDR1 GTSNPN and CDR2 SVGIG come from the germline V gene (reference sequence). The CDR3 sequence is 15 residues long. RNA transcripts were the source from which TCR beta CDR3 regions were amplified. Second-round multiplex PCR followed a first-round RT-PCR using HTBI primers. TCRdb called the multiplex PCR reads again in MiXCR, with one record for every CDR3 protein. The table lists fewer than 350,000 distinct CDR3 sequences, roughly a sixth of them singletons. PBMCs were obtained from roughly 9 ml of fresh peripheral blood. Study-level findings and limits: As the model predicted ophthalmopathy progression, it achieved a sensitivity of 70.59% and a specificity of roughly 72%.

This rearrangement joins TRBV30 to TRBJ1-3; possible D gene TRBD1, 6 bases. Sequenced material: peripheral blood. The TCR comes from an adult man with Graves' ophthalmopathy. The CDR3, as DNA: TGTGCCTGGATTACGGGACATCTCTCTGGAAACACCATATATTTT. Its translation is CAWITGHLSGNTIYF. Full variable domain (rest looked up from reference TRBV30 and TRBJ1-3): SQTIHQWPATLVQPVGSPLSLECTVEGTSNPNLYWYRQAAGRGLQLLFYSVGIGQISSEVPQNLSASRPQDRQFILSSKKLLLSDSGFYLCAWITGHLSGNTIYFGEGSWLTVV.